This TCR beta chain was obtained from a study of T cells in Graves' hyperthyroidism and ophthalmopathy. Germline V gene lookup returns CDR1 MDHEN and CDR2 SYDVKM. With 5 bases clipped from V and 1 base from J, the junction kept 10 bases outside the gene matches. The CDR3 sequence is 18 residues long. RNA transcripts yielded amplified TCR beta CDR3 regions. When the TCR CDR3 underwent first-round RT-PCR, the HTBI primer set was used. One entry per CDR3 protein, called by TCRdb with MiXCR from the multiplex PCR reads. The sample lists some 350,000 distinct CDR3 sequences; approximately 13% were seen once. This clonotype has a count of ten or more.

The V and J genes are TRBV28 and TRBJ2-3; 12 bases are shared with TRBD2. The receptor's source is a woman aged 35 to 49 with Graves' ophthalmopathy. The source material was blood. CDR3: CASSPPSGRALGTDTQYF. In DNA, the CDR3 is TGTGCCAGCAGTCCACCTAGCGGGAGGGCCTTGGGCACAGATACGCAGTATTTT.